The clone carrying this T cell receptor (beta chain) was observed a few times. Its antigen is undetermined. There are 15 residues in the CDR3. Trimming cost V 3 bases and J 4 bases; bases outside gene matches: 7. Germline CDR1 MDHEN, CDR2 SYDVKM. The data were taken from a study of shared clonotypes between healthy human individuals. Points from the study as a whole: Several donors held about 5% of naive CD4 clonotypes in common. Larger estimated richness was generally recorded for naive subsets relative to memory subsets.

In the original workflow: There were no quality scores in the junction-only immunoSEQ sequences, so filtering differed. The assay was immunoSEQ multiplex PCR, and TCRdb's table has in-frame clones only and misses some. V and J calls and clone size are those listed in that table; D and trimming were worked out from the DNA. This sample has around 550,000 clones; about 96% occur once, and the top ten carry under 0.06%. The sample comprised naive CD4+ T cells sorted from blood. Subset in this sample: CD45RA+ positively selected. The V and J genes are TRBV28 and TRBJ2-7, with 9 bases matching TRBD1. The sequence came from a woman aged 30 to 39 in good health. This chain's CDR3 is CASSFRGQGGYEQYF. Here the CDR3 DNA reads TGTGCCAGCAGTTTCAGGGGACAGGGAGGGTACGAGCAGTACTTC.